Following are 31 T cell receptor beta chains from one sample sequenced in a study of tumor-infiltrating lymphocytes in localized non-small cell lung cancer. TCRdb keeps only in-frame clones here, not all; method: immunoSEQ multiplex PCR. The data show 16,000 or so clones, with over 70% seen just once and around 5% held by the top ten. Sample: lung tumor tissue. The receptors originated from a human donor with non-small cell lung cancer.

The chain has TRBV28 and TRBJ2-1; TRBD2 aligns across 8 bases. CDR1 MDHEN and CDR2 SYDVKM come from the germline V gene. V was clipped by 3 bases and J by 6 bases; unmatched bases: 10. The CDR3 has 16 amino acids. For the CDR3, the DNA is TGTGCCAGCAGTTTGATCCTAGCGGGTCTCGGCAATGAGCAGTTCTTC. Protein: CASSLILAGLGNEQFF.

In its sample, this clone was seen once. The J gene is TRBJ1-2, the V gene TRBV11-2; D is possibly TRBD1 (5 bases). Trimming pared 0 bases from V and 8 bases from J, leaving 13 bases between. This CDR3 has 14 amino acids. Germline CDR1 and CDR2: SGHAT and FQNNGV. CDR3 protein: CASSLDQGLGGYTF. The CDR3 DNA reads TGTGCCAGCAGCTTAGATCAGGGTCTTGGCGGCTACACCTTC.

The rearrangement links TRBV6-1 to TRBJ1-3; TRBD1 matches 7 bases. Germline V CDR1 and CDR2: MNHNS, SASEGT. J lost 4 bases, V lost 4 bases, and 7 bases had no gene match. This CDR3 spans 15 amino acids. CDR3 DNA sequence: TGTGCCAGCAGTGCAATACGGGGACAGGGAAACACCATATATTTT. It yields the protein CASSAIRGQGNTIYF.

The chain couples TRBV28 to TRBJ1-2; TRBD1 might be the D (5 bases). In germline, CDR1 is MDHEN, CDR2 SYDVKM. The ends were cut back, 4 bases at V and 6 bases at J, with 27 bases in the middle. The CDR3 totals 18 residues. The CDR3: CASSSSGRGANFRDGYTF. Here the CDR3 DNA reads TGTGCCAGCAGTTCGTCGGGACGCGGAGCCAATTTCCGGGATGGCTACACCTTC.

The chain couples TRBV7-2 to TRBJ1-2; 9 bases are a match to TRBD1. CDR3 length equals 17 residues. The germline V gene has CDR1 SGHTA and CDR2 FQGNSA. The V segment lost 5 bases and the J segment 8 bases; nucleotides outside the gene matches: 18. The CDR3 DNA follows: TGTGCCAGCAGCCCACCCCCCCCATTGGGACAGGGTACGGGCTACACCTTC. Encoded protein: CASSPPPPLGQGTGYTF.

V gene TRBV21-1 combines with J gene TRBJ2-2; the tabulated D call, TRBD1, remains unverified against the DNA. TRBV21-1 is reported as a pseudogene. This CDR3 is 14 amino acids long. CDR3 sequence (DNA): TGTGCCAGCAGCAATCCCAGGCCCACCGGGGAGCTGTTTTTT. Translated: CASSNPRPTGELFF.

This chain uses TRBV28 with TRBJ1-1; D is uncertain. V was trimmed by 5 bases and J by 3 bases, leaving 13 bases between them. CDR3 length: 14 amino acids. Germline loops: CDR1 MDHEN, CDR2 SYDVKM. This chain's CDR3 is CASSLRQSYTEAFF. The CDR3 DNA reads as TGTGCCAGCAGTCTTCGACAATCGTACACTGAAGCTTTCTTT.

The chain combines TRBV10-1 with TRBJ2-4; D remains ambiguous. Germline loops: CDR1 WNHNN, CDR2 SYGVQD (reference sequence). V lost 8 bases and J lost 0, with 14 bases in between. The CDR3 is 15 amino acids. The CDR3 reads CASHTLTLAKNIQYF. The CDR3, as DNA: TGCGCCAGCCATACACTGACACTAGCCAAAAACATTCAGTACTTC.

The chain has TRBV7-2 and TRBJ2-3; 14 bases align to TRBD2. Germline trimming cut 5 bases from V and 8 bases from J; bases unmatched to any gene: 9. Germline-derived CDR1 and CDR2 are SGHTA and FQGNSA. The CDR3 spans 16 residues. This CDR3 is CASSPGLAGERVTQYF. CDR3 sequence (DNA): TGTGCCAGCAGCCCGGGACTAGCGGGAGAGAGGGTTACGCAGTATTTT.

This rearrangement joins TRBV5-4 to TRBJ1-2, with TRBD1 as a possible D gene (5 bases). V gave up 1 base and J gave up 6 bases, with 16 bases separating them. There are 15 residues in the CDR3. Germline CDR1 SGHNT, CDR2 YYREEE (reference sequence). The CDR3 DNA reads TGTGCCAGCAGCTTGTACGGGGGTCGATGGGATGGCTACACCTTC. This sequence encodes CASSLYGGRWDGYTF.

The rearrangement joins TRBV9 to TRBJ2-3; 9 bases are a match to TRBD2. This CDR3 has 15 residues. After removal of 9 bases from V and 2 bases from J, the junction contained 10 bases not matched to a gene. Germline CDR1 and CDR2: SGDLS and YYNGEE. The CDR3 here is CATGASGMDTDTQYF. CDR3 in DNA: TGTGCCACTGGGGCTAGCGGGATGGACACAGATACGCAGTATTTT.

The rearrangement uses TRBV6-5 and TRBJ2-5; D call uncertain. Matching the DNA end better, TRBJ2-7 makes the J call doubtful. This CDR3 spans 14 amino acids. Germline CDR1 MNHEY, CDR2 SVGAGI. CDR3 sequence reads: CASRHGTHPNEQYF. CDR3 nucleotide sequence: TGTGCCAGCAGGCATGGAACTCATCCGAACGAGCAGTACTTC.

V and J are TRBV7-9 and TRBJ2-5; 9 nucleotides agree with TRBD2. Germline V lookup: CDR1 SEHNR, CDR2 FQNEAQ (reference sequence). The junction had 2 bases not matched to a gene; V was cut back by 5 bases and J by 1 base. CDR3 length: 14 residues. The CDR3 protein is CASSQLAGQETQYF. The DNA of the CDR3 is TGTGCCAGCAGCCAACTAGCGGGCCAAGAGACCCAGTACTTC.

The chain recombines TRBV28 with TRBJ2-1; 11 nucleotides line up with TRBD2. After removal of 6 bases from V and 2 bases from J, the junction contained 9 bases not matched to a gene. The CDR3 covers 17 residues. In germline, CDR1 is MDHEN, CDR2 SYDVKM. CDR3 amino acids: CASSLLAGVDPYNEQFF. The CDR3 bases are TGTGCCAGCAGCCTACTAGCGGGAGTAGATCCCTACAATGAGCAGTTCTTC. The full variable domain, with the rest looked up from reference TRBV28 and TRBJ2-1, is DVKVTQSSRYLVKRTGEKVFLECVQDMDHENMFWYRQDPGLGLRLIYFSYDVKMKEKGDIPEGYSVSREKKERFSLILESASTNQTSMYLCASSLLAGVDPYNEQFFGPGTRLTVL.

V gene TRBV5-1 combines with J gene TRBJ1-1; D ambiguous. Germline V CDR1 and CDR2: SGHRS, YFSETQ. The CDR3 extends over 14 amino acids. V lost 3 bases to trimming and J lost 5 bases, with 14 bases between them. The CDR3 nucleotides read TGCGCCAGCAGCTCCCTAAATGTAGGGACTGAAGCTTTCTTT. Amino acids: CASSSLNVGTEAFF.

The V gene is TRBV29-1, the J gene TRBJ1-5; D might be TRBD1 (5 bases). The ends were cut back, 3 bases at V and 2 bases at J, with 8 bases in the middle. The CDR3 spans 13 residues. Germline CDR1 and CDR2: SQVTM and ANQGSEA. The CDR3 is CSVDQGRNQPQHF. In DNA form, the CDR3 reads TGCAGCGTTGATCAGGGACGCAATCAGCCCCAGCATTTT. The entire variable domain, with the rest obtained from reference TRBV29-1 and TRBJ1-5, is as follows: SAVISQKPSRDICQRGTSLTIQCQVDSQVTMMFWYRQQPGQSLTLIATANQGSEATYESGFVIDKFPISRPNLTFSTLTVSNMSPEDSSIYLCSVDQGRNQPQHFGDGTRLSIL.

J is TRBJ1-2 and V is TRBV29-1; TRBD1 matches 8 bases. The CDR3 loop spans 15 amino acids. Unmatched junction bases numbered 10, after V lost 7 bases and J lost 0 bases. The germline gives CDR1 SQVTM, CDR2 ANQGSEA. The CDR3 DNA follows: TGCAGCGCCACAGGGGGTCAAACCTCTAACTATGGCTACACCTTC. Translated: CSATGGQTSNYGYTF.

V gene TRBV7-2 combines with J gene TRBJ2-7, with TRBD2 matching over 10 bases. The CDR3 totals 15 residues. CDR1 and CDR2 (germline): SGHTA, FQGNSA. V trimming: 5 bases; J trimming: 5 bases; junction bases outside the gene matches: 9. CDR3 sequence: CASSPSGRADHEQYF. Written as DNA, the CDR3 is TGTGCCAGCAGCCCAAGCGGGAGGGCCGACCACGAGCAGTACTTC.

This sequence joins TRBV6-5 and TRBJ1-2, with TRBD1 as a possible D gene (6 bases). CDR3 size: 14 residues. Germline CDR1 reads MNHEY; CDR2 reads SVGAGI. Trimming pared 6 bases from V and 7 bases from J, leaving 18 bases between. This chain's CDR3 is CASRSPGQGGGYTF. The CDR3 region has the DNA TGTGCCAGCAGAAGCCCGGGACAAGGTGGTGGCTACACCTTC.

The V and J genes are TRBV7-2 and TRBJ2-7; no clear D. The V gene lost 1 base and the J gene lost 0 bases, with 7 bases spanning the gap. Germline loops: CDR1 SGHTA, CDR2 FQGNSA. The CDR3 covers 14 residues. The DNA for the CDR3 is TGTGCCAGCAGCTTAGTTACGGGCTCCTACGAGCAGTACTTC. Translated: CASSLVTGSYEQYF.

This clone was counted a few times. The chain has TRBV7-2 and TRBJ1-2; TRBD1 agrees at 9 bases. The germline CDR1 and CDR2 sequences are SGHTA and FQGNSA. V shed 2 bases, J shed 8 bases, and the junction held 6 bases outside the gene matches. The CDR3 loop spans 14 amino acids. CDR3 region: CASSLSQGAGGYTF. The CDR3 coding sequence is TGTGCCAGCAGCTTATCACAGGGGGCGGGAGGCTACACCTTC.

The chain employs TRBV2 and TRBJ1-6; D unresolved. Deletions cut 5 bases from V and 7 bases from J, with 9 bases between. The CDR3 runs to 13 residues. CDR1 and CDR2 (germline): SNHLY, FYNNEI. This CDR3 reads CASSTFPNSPLHF. In DNA form, the CDR3 reads TGTGCCAGCAGTACCTTTCCCAATTCACCCCTCCACTTT.

The chain recombines TRBV11-2 with TRBJ2-3, with D unclear. Trimming left V 2 bases short and J 0 bases short, with 6 bases between. The CDR3 sequence is 14 residues long. Germline assignment: CDR1 SGHAT and CDR2 FQNNGV. CDR3 amino acids: CASSLIPSTDTQYF. The CDR3 nucleotides are TGTGCCAGCAGCTTAATCCCCAGCACAGATACGCAGTATTTT.

J is TRBJ1-6 and V is TRBV10-3; D uncertain. Germline CDR1 reads ENHRY; CDR2 reads SYGVKD. V was clipped by 2 bases and J by 4 bases, with 3 bases between them. The CDR3 sequence is 13 residues long. In DNA, the CDR3 is TGTGCCATCAGTGAGCAGTATAATTCACCCCTCCACTTT. This sequence encodes CAISEQYNSPLHF.

The chain joins TRBV6-6 to TRBJ1-4; D gene uncertain. Germline loops: CDR1 MNHNY, CDR2 SVGAGI (reference sequence). There are 15 residues in the CDR3. The V end lost 6 bases, the J end lost 6 bases, and 17 bases lay between the germline ends. CDR3 in DNA: TGTGCCAGCAGAGGGAGGTGGTCGAGGGATGAAAAACTGTTTTTT. This gives the protein CASRGRWSRDEKLFF.

The V gene is TRBV5-1, the J gene TRBJ2-1, with TRBD2 matching 11 bases. Germline V gives CDR1 SGHRS, CDR2 YFSETQ. The length of the CDR3 is 16 residues. Trimming took 4 bases from V and 0 from J; bases not matched to a gene: 3. CDR3 nucleotides: TGCGCCAGCAGCCCTAGCGGGGGGACCTCCTACAATGAGCAGTTCTTC. The encoded protein is CASSPSGGTSYNEQFF.

The chain links TRBV19 to TRBJ1-2, with D possibly TRBD1 on 6 matching bases. The CDR3 has 13 amino acids. CDR1 and CDR2 from the germline V gene are LNHDA and SQIVND (reference sequence). V was shortened by 0 bases and J by 8 bases, with 10 bases between the two germline ends. CDR3 coding DNA: TGTGCCAGTAGTATAGACTTGGACAGCGGCTACACCTTC. Protein product: CASSIDLDSGYTF.

The chain couples TRBV11-2 to TRBJ1-5, with D hard to call. Trimming took off 1 base at V and 6 bases at J, with 7 bases between the two ends. The CDR3 runs 13 residues. Germline lookup yields CDR1 SGHAT and CDR2 FQNNGV. The CDR3 bases are TGTGCCAGCAGCTTAGTGCCCCTTCAGCCCCAGCATTTT. Amino acid sequence: CASSLVPLQPQHF. The full variable domain, in which reference TRBV11-2 and TRBJ1-5 provide the parts outside the CDR3, is EAGVAQSPRYKIIEKRQSVAFWCNPISGHATLYWYQQILGQGPKLLIQFQNNGVVDDSQLPKDRFSAERLKGVDSTLKIQPAKLEDSAVYLCASSLVPLQPQHFGDGTRLSIL.

J is TRBJ2-7 and V is TRBV28; D uncertain. In germline, CDR1 is MDHEN, CDR2 SYDVKM. Between the trimmed V and J ends, which lost 8 bases and 3 bases, there was a span of 5 bases. The CDR3 covers 10 residues. CDR3 coding DNA: TGTGCCAGCGCTCGCTACGAGCAGTACTTC. This sequence encodes CASARYEQYF.

The V call is TRBV18, the J call TRBJ1-4; maybe TRBD1 (5 bases). The CDR3 has 19 amino acids. Germline V gene data show CDR1 as KGHSH and CDR2 as LQKENI. The V end lost 4 bases, the J end lost 6 bases, and 27 bases lay between the germline ends. Written as DNA, the CDR3 is TGTGCCAGCTCACGGGAGAAGGGTAGGACGGCGGGGGAACATGAAAAACTGTTTTTT. It specifies CASSREKGRTAGEHEKLFF.

V usage is TRBV5-6 and J usage is TRBJ2-2; D gene unclear. The CDR3 runs to 13 residues. Trimming took off 0 bases at V and 7 bases at J, with 7 bases between the two ends. CDR1 and CDR2 from the germline V gene are SGHDT and YYEEEE. The CDR3 DNA reads TGTGCCAGCAGCTTGGGAGGATACGGGGAGCTGTTTTTT. Its protein is CASSLGGYGELFF. Full variable domain (rest looked up from reference TRBV5-6 and TRBJ2-2): DAGVTQSPTHLIKTRGQQVTLRCSPKSGHDTVSWYQQALGQGPQFIFQYYEEEERQRGNFPDRFSGHQFPNYSSELNVNALLLGDSALYLCASSLGGYGELFFGEGSRLTVL.